Shown below are 8 T cell receptor beta chains from a single sample sequenced in a study of blood T cell repertoires in COVID-19. Profiled with immunoSEQ multiplex PCR; TCRdb holds only in-frame clones, not every one. The repertoire holds about 280,000 clones, about 90% seen once, with roughly 2.2% in the top ten. The sequencing sample was made of peripheral blood. The receptors here all came from a woman aged 45-65 years who had recovered from COVID-19.

The V and J genes are TRBV5-4 and TRBJ2-2; 9 nucleotides agree with TRBD1. This CDR3 spans 14 amino acids. Germline V gene data show CDR1 as SGHNT and CDR2 as YYREEE (reference sequence). V lost 7 bases and J lost 4; bases outside the gene matches: 5. CDR3 sequence: CASSGQGLTGELFF. CDR3 bases: TGTGCCAGCTCGGGACAGGGCCTCACCGGGGAGCTGTTTTTT. Full variable domain (remainder filled in from reference TRBV5-4 and TRBJ2-2): ETGVTQSPTHLIKTRGQQVTLRCSSQSGHNTVSWYQQALGQGPQFIFQYYREEENGRGNFPPRFSGLQFPNYSSELNVNALELDDSALYLCASSGQGLTGELFFGEGSRLTVL.

This rearrangement joins TRBV7-3 to TRBJ1-6, with 7 bases matching TRBD1. The CDR3 has 16 residues. Trimming cost V 0 bases and J 10 bases; bases outside gene matches: 9. CDR1 and CDR2 (germline): SGHTA, FQGTGA. CDR3 residues: CASSLTGGTEYSPLHF. As DNA, the CDR3 is TGTGCCAGCAGCTTAACAGGAGGGACAGAATACTCACCCCTCCACTTT.

The chain links TRBV19 to TRBJ2-5; the match to TRBD2 covers 8 bases. CDR3 length equals 19 residues. J was trimmed by 1 base and V by 6 bases; bases with no gene match: 19. Germline values: CDR1 LNHDA, CDR2 SQIVND (reference sequence). The CDR3: CASSHRSGTLTFIQETQYF. The CDR3 bases are TGTGCCAGTAGCCACCGTAGCGGGACACTCACATTCATCCAAGAGACCCAGTACTTC.

The chain has TRBV6-5 and TRBJ2-7; D not resolved. V shed 6 bases and J shed 1 base, with 13 bases lying between them. This CDR3 comprises 14 residues. Germline CDR1 reads MNHEY; CDR2 reads SVGAGI. The CDR3: CASRHSFTSYEQYF. CDR3 bases: TGTGCCAGCAGGCACAGTTTTACGTCCTACGAGCAGTACTTC.

The genes are TRBV5-6 and TRBJ2-1; 14 positions agree with TRBD2. The length of the CDR3 is 17 residues. Germline V gene sequence: CDR1 SGHDT, CDR2 YYEEEE. The J segment lost 6 bases and the V segment lost 4 bases, leaving 9 bases of the junction unmatched. The CDR3 coding sequence is TGTGCCAGCAGCCCGGGACTAGCGGGAGTCAGGCTCAATGAGCAGTTCTTC. Translating it yields CASSPGLAGVRLNEQFF.

This clone was detected only once. The chain carries TRBV7-3 and TRBJ1-2, with D perhaps matching TRBD1 (5 bases). This CDR3 spans 14 amino acids. Germline V gene data show CDR1 as SGHTA and CDR2 as FQGTGA. Trimming removed 1 base from V and 8 bases from J, with 14 bases in between. CDR3: CASSLMGIGEGYTF. As DNA, the CDR3 is TGTGCCAGCAGCTTAATGGGTATAGGGGAAGGCTACACCTTC.

V is TRBV7-3 and J is TRBJ1-1; 7 nucleotides match TRBD1. This CDR3 has 13 residues. Germline V lookup: CDR1 SGHTA, CDR2 FQGTGA. With V trimmed by 3 bases and J by 5 bases, 3 bases remained unmatched. CDR3 region: CASSLTGSTEAFF. The CDR3, as DNA: TGTGCCAGCAGCTTGACAGGGTCTACTGAAGCTTTCTTT.

This chain joins TRBV5-6 and TRBJ1-4; D is unresolved. Germline assignment: CDR1 SGHDT and CDR2 YYEEEE. This CDR3 spans 12 amino acids. Deletions cut 4 bases from V and 5 bases from J, with 6 bases between. Here the CDR3 DNA reads TGTGCCAGCAGCCGGTGGAATGAAAAACTGTTTTTT. The encoded protein is CASSRWNEKLFF. The complete variable domain, with remaining parts taken from reference TRBV5-6 and TRBJ1-4, reads DAGVTQSPTHLIKTRGQQVTLRCSPKSGHDTVSWYQQALGQGPQFIFQYYEEEERQRGNFPDRFSGHQFPNYSSELNVNALLLGDSALYLCASSRWNEKLFFGSGTQLSVL.